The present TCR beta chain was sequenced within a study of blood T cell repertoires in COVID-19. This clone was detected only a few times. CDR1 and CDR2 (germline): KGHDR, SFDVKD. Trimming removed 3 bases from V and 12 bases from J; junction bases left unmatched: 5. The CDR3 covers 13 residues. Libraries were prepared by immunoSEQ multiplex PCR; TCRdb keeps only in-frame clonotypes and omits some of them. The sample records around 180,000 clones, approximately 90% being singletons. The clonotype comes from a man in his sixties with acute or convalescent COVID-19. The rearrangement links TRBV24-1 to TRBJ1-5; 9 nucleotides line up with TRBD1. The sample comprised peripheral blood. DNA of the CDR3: TGTGCCACCAGTGATCATGAGGACAGGGGCCAGCATTTT. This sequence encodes CATSDHEDRGQHF.